Presented here are 19 T cell receptor beta chains from one specimen sequenced in a study of beta chain features in type 1 diabetes. Reverse transcription of all isolated RNA meant that expressed TCRB transcripts were sequenced. Sequencing was performed with immunoSEQ multiplex PCR; in TCRdb, only in-frame clones are kept and a portion is missing. The table has 860,000 or so clones, roughly a sixth seen once. Material: naive CD4+ T cells from blood. Receptors were obtained from a woman aged 18 to 35 in good health.

The J gene is TRBJ2-1, the V gene TRBV27, with 8 bases fitting TRBD1. The CDR3 has 13 amino acids. V dropped 5 bases and J dropped 9; count of bases not matched to a gene: 6. CDR1 MNHEY and CDR2 SMNVEV come from the germline V gene (reference sequence). In nucleotides, the CDR3 is TGTGCCAGCAGTGGCAGGGGGCGAGTTGAGCAGTTCTTC. Its translation is CASSGRGRVEQFF.

A few counts support this clone. CDR3 sequence: CASSLALAGVSVKTQYF. The DNA for the CDR3 is TGTGCCAGCAGCTTAGCTTTAGCGGGAGTGAGCGTGAAGACCCAGTACTTC. V gene TRBV7-2 combines with J gene TRBJ2-5; 9 nucleotides agree with TRBD2. The ends lost 0 bases at V and 6 bases at J; junction bases unmatched: 11. CDR1 and CDR2 from the germline V gene are SGHTA and FQGNSA. The CDR3 totals 17 residues.

This clone has a handful of counts. V is TRBV9 and J is TRBJ1-3; D uncertain. Germline V gene sequence: CDR1 SGDLS, CDR2 YYNGEE. The CDR3 sequence is 12 residues long. Trimming shortened V by 4 bases and J by 7 bases, and 9 bases separated the two germline ends. CDR3 DNA sequence: TGTGCCAGCAGCCATGGAGGGAACACCATATATTTT. Amino acid sequence: CASSHGGNTIYF.

V usage is TRBV6-5 and J usage is TRBJ1-3; the match to TRBD1 covers 9 bases. The CDR3 is 14 residues long. The V gene end was trimmed by 5 bases and the J gene end by 4 bases; junction bases not matched to a gene: 3. Germline CDR1 MNHEY, CDR2 SVGAGI. The CDR3 DNA is TGTGCCAGCAGTCGGACAGGGGTAGGAAACACCATATATTTT. Residues: CASSRTGVGNTIYF.

This clone came up a few times. This chain uses TRBV28 with TRBJ2-3; 9 bases line up with TRBD2. CDR1 is MDHEN, CDR2 SYDVKM, per germline. CDR3 size: 16 residues. V dropped 5 bases and J dropped 3; count of bases not matched to a gene: 9. The CDR3 region is CASSRRGRAGTDTQYF. In DNA, the CDR3 is TGTGCCAGCAGTCGCCGCGGGAGGGCCGGGACAGATACGCAGTATTTT.

The chain employs TRBV6-6 and TRBJ1-2; D might be TRBD1 (6 bases). Trimming left V 4 bases short and J 2 bases short, with 11 bases between. The CDR3 runs 14 residues. Germline CDR1 and CDR2: MNHNY and SVGAGI (reference sequence). CDR3 sequence (DNA): TGTGCCAGCAGTTTAGGACAGAAAAACTATGGCTACACCTTC. The encoded protein is CASSLGQKNYGYTF.

The chain carries TRBV7-2 and TRBJ2-7; D is ambiguous. The CDR3 contains 13 residues. Trimming removed 5 bases at V and 3 bases at J, with 11 bases between. Per the germline V gene, CDR1 is SGHTA and CDR2 is FQGNSA. This chain's CDR3 is CASSPSVDYEQYF. The CDR3 DNA is TGTGCCAGCAGCCCTTCTGTGGACTACGAGCAGTACTTC.

The chain couples TRBV14 to TRBJ2-5; D unclear. Germline CDR1 and CDR2: SGHDN and FVKESK. CDR3 size: 12 residues. V gave up 4 bases and J gave up 1 base, with 4 bases separating them. DNA for the CDR3: TGTGCCAGCAGCCGGGGCCAAGAGACCCAGTACTTC. Its protein product is CASSRGQETQYF.

This clone was seen only a few times. The rearrangement uses TRBV28 and TRBJ2-6; 9 bases are shared with TRBD1. CDR1 is MDHEN and CDR2 is SYDVKM in the germline V gene. The CDR3 length is 17 residues. The V segment lost 4 bases and the J segment 7 bases; nucleotides outside the gene matches: 11. For the CDR3, the DNA is TGTGCCAGCAGTTCGAGTGGGACAGGGAAGATAGCCAACGTCCTGACTTTC. This sequence encodes CASSSSGTGKIANVLTF.

The chain joins TRBV10-3 to TRBJ2-3; 8 bases fit TRBD2. The V gene's germline CDR1 is ENHRY and CDR2 SYGVKD. The CDR3 covers 15 residues. With 5 bases clipped from V and 1 base from J, the junction kept 5 bases outside the gene matches. In DNA form, the CDR3 reads TGTGCCATCAGTAGTTATAGCGGGGGCACAGATACGCAGTATTTT. It is translated as CAISSYSGGTDTQYF.

This clone was observed a handful of times. J is TRBJ2-5 and V is TRBV4-1; 10 bases align to TRBD2. The CDR3 length is 17 residues. J gave up 4 bases and V 0 bases, and 8 bases lay outside the gene matches. The germline V gene encodes CDR1 MGHRA and CDR2 YSYEKL. The CDR3 protein is CASSQDSASGSPETQYF. CDR3 coding DNA: TGCGCCAGCAGCCAAGATTCGGCTAGCGGGAGTCCAGAGACCCAGTACTTC.

This clone was seen a handful of times. The chain recombines TRBV7-9 with TRBJ2-1; D is undetermined. CDR3 length: 15 amino acids. Germline V gene lookup returns CDR1 SEHNR and CDR2 FQNEAQ (reference sequence). The V end lost 3 bases, the J end lost 0 bases, and 9 bases lay between the germline ends. The CDR3 sequence is CASSFRQSSYNEQFF. The CDR3 nucleotides are TGTGCCAGCAGCTTTAGGCAGAGCTCCTACAATGAGCAGTTCTTC.

The CDR3 region is CASRPEGGLVYRGTGELFF. The CDR3 nucleotides are TGTGCCAGCAGACCGGAGGGTGGGCTAGTTTATCGTGGCACCGGGGAGCTGTTTTTT. This chain links TRBV27 with TRBJ2-2, with D possibly matching TRBD2 (6 bases). This CDR3 has 19 residues. The V and J ends lost 6 bases and 4 bases respectively, with 27 bases between them. Germline CDR1 and CDR2: MNHEY and SMNVEV (reference sequence).

This clone turned up a few times. The same CDR3 arises from other DNA sequences in this sample as well. The gene calls are TRBV2 and TRBJ1-1, with a weak D call TRBD1 (6 bases). Trimming took off 4 bases at V and 8 bases at J, with 11 bases between the two ends. This CDR3 region has 12 residues. CDR1 and CDR2 (germline): SNHLY, FYNNEI. CDR3 loop: CASSGRGGEAFF. The CDR3 DNA follows: TGTGCCAGCAGTGGTCGAGGGGGGGAAGCTTTCTTT.

This clone has just a few counts. This chain joins TRBV15 and TRBJ2-7; unclear D gene. The CDR3 has 13 amino acids. CDR1 is LNHNV and CDR2 is YYDKDF in the germline V gene (reference sequence). Trimming left V 4 bases short and J 7 bases short, with 14 bases between. Here the CDR3 reads CATSIRPSGEQYF. DNA of the CDR3: TGTGCCACCAGCATCCGGCCTTCTGGAGAGCAGTACTTC.

The chain uses TRBV6-6 and TRBJ2-5; possible D gene TRBD2, 5 bases. There are 16 residues in the CDR3. Germline V CDR1 and CDR2: MNHNY, SVGAGI (reference sequence). Trimming removed 6 bases from V and 5 bases from J, with 22 bases in between. The chain's CDR3 is CASSPEWATGSETQYF. The CDR3 nucleotides are TGTGCCAGCAGCCCGGAGTGGGCGACGGGATCGGAGACCCAGTACTTC.

The chain recombines TRBV5-1 with TRBJ2-1; no reliable D call. Germline V gives CDR1 SGHRS, CDR2 YFSETQ. V was pared by 4 bases and J by 4 bases, with 18 bases between. The CDR3 totals 16 residues. The CDR3 loop is CASSAVMGIPYNEQFF. The CDR3 DNA follows: TGCGCCAGCAGCGCGGTCATGGGAATACCATACAATGAGCAGTTCTTC.

This chain connects TRBV6-6 to TRBJ1-2; D possibly corresponds to TRBD1 (6 bases). CDR3 length: 14 amino acids. The germline V and J ends were trimmed by 4 bases and 7 bases, with 16 bases remaining between them. Germline CDR1 MNHNY, CDR2 SVGAGI (reference sequence). The CDR3 nucleotides read TGTGCCAGCAGTTTCCCGGGGGGCGGAGGTGGCTACACCTTC. Translation: CASSFPGGGGGYTF.

This chain links TRBV4-3 with TRBJ2-5; TRBD1 is a possible D gene (5 bases). CDR3 size: 13 residues. Trimming removed 4 bases from V and 9 bases from J, with 15 bases in between. Germline V CDR1 and CDR2: LGHNA, YSLEER. In nucleotides, the CDR3 is TGCGCCAGCAGCCCGGACACCAGACGGGCCCAGTACTTC. Amino acids: CASSPDTRRAQYF.